The rows below give T cell receptor beta chains drawn from one sample of a study of blood T cell repertoires in COVID-19. Sequencing used immunoSEQ multiplex PCR; TCRdb keeps in-frame clones, though not all of them. The sample holds hundreds of thousands of clones, 65% to 90% seen once. The sample consisted of peripheral blood. The receptors come from a man in his forties or fifties with active or convalescent COVID-19. Both conserved end residues are part of each CDR3. D genes are given only for firm matches. Some rows mark clone size as missing; the rest say once, few, many or name a class of expanded clone.

j_call d_call clone_size v_call cdr3_aa cdr3_nt
TRBJ2-7 - - TRBV7-8 CASSSLFRDYEQYF TGTGCCAGCAGCTCCCTGTTCAGGGACTACGAGCAGTACTTC
TRBJ2-7 TRBD2 - TRBV20-1 CSASSSGNYEQYF TGCAGTGCTAGTTCCAGCGGGAACTACGAGCAGTACTTC
TRBJ1-4 TRBD1 - TRBV6-5 CASNRGQGGKLFF TGTGCCAGCAACCGAGGACAGGGGGGAAAACTGTTTTTT
TRBJ2-1 TRBD2 once TRBV4-3 CASSQQREYGDEQFF TGCGCCAGCAGCCAGCAGCGGGAGTACGGCGATGAGCAGTTCTTC
TRBJ1-2 - - TRBV30 CAWSLGGGYTF TGTGCCTGGAGCTTAGGAGGCGGCTACACCTTC
TRBJ1-1 - few TRBV5-6 CASSRRQVNTEAFF TGTGCCAGCAGCCGGCGACAGGTGAACACTGAAGCTTTCTTT
TRBJ1-6 - - TRBV27 CASSLSGVNAYNSPLHF TGTGCCAGCAGTTTATCCGGGGTTAACGCCTATAATTCACCCCTCCACTTT
TRBJ1-2 - - TRBV19 CASSTGTGLLGYTF TGTGCCAGTAGTACTGGAACAGGGCTGTTAGGCTACACCTTC
TRBJ2-7 TRBD1 few TRBV24-1 CATSARGRVYEQYF TGTGCCACCAGTGCCAGGGGGCGCGTCTACGAGCAGTACTTC
TRBJ1-1 - few TRBV19 CASITHGGRMNTEAFF TGTGCCAGTATTACTCATGGAGGCCGGATGAACACTGAAGCTTTCTTT
TRBJ2-1 TRBD2 - TRBV6-5 CASSSPGLGPFNEQFF TGTGCCAGCAGTTCCCCGGGACTAGGGCCCTTCAATGAGCAGTTCTTC
TRBJ2-5 - - TRBV2 CASSDSRSTQYF TGTGCCAGCAGTGACTCGAGGAGCACCCAGTACTTC
TRBJ1-2 - - TRBV6-1 CASSEDTTGYYGYTF TGTGCCAGCAGTGAAGACACGACAGGCTACTATGGCTACACCTTC
TRBJ1-5 - - TRBV9 CASSVGELSNQPQHF TGTGCCAGCAGCGTAGGAGAACTTAGCAATCAGCCCCAGCATTTT
TRBJ2-5 TRBD2 - TRBV7-9 CASSLPSGTGETQYF TGTGCCAGCAGCTTACCTAGCGGGACTGGTGAGACCCAGTACTTC
TRBJ2-1 - - TRBV9 CASSGQGLPVSYNEQFF TGTGCCAGCAGCGGACAAGGCCTCCCGGTCTCCTACAATGAGCAGTTCTTC
TRBJ1-5 - - TRBV28 CASSYLGRERQPQHF TGTGCCAGCAGTTACTTGGGGAGGGAACGTCAGCCCCAGCATTTT